The clone carrying this T cell receptor beta chain was counted ten times or more. Its antigen is unknown. The data were taken from a study of T cells in Graves' hyperthyroidism and ophthalmopathy. The study, taken as a whole, reports: In the analysis, a 13 V-J model separated ophthalmopathy from stable hyperthyroidism.

Exclusion criteria comprised uncontrolled infection, other autoimmune disease, pregnancy or lactation. Orbital computed tomography, thyroid ultrasound, serum thyroxine and TRAb, and clinical symptoms together informed the diagnoses. The germline CDR1 and CDR2 sequences are SQVTM and ANQGSEA. The CDR3 runs 14 residues. With V trimmed by 1 base and J by 5 bases, 2 bases remained unmatched. Using RNA transcripts as the source, TCR beta CDR3 regions were amplified. The HTBI primer set drove a first-round RT-PCR of the TCR CDR3. TCRdb fed the multiplex PCR reads into MiXCR, producing one record per CDR3 protein. In the table there are hundreds of thousands of distinct CDR3 sequences, 14% of which are singletons.

The TCR was taken from a woman in her forties or fifties with Graves' ophthalmopathy. The chain is built from TRBV29-1 and TRBJ2-7, with TRBD2 matching 13 bases. The specimen sequenced was blood. The CDR3 loop reads CSVEAGLAGDEQYF. The CDR3 DNA is TGCAGCGTTGAAGCTGGACTAGCGGGAGACGAGCAGTACTTC.